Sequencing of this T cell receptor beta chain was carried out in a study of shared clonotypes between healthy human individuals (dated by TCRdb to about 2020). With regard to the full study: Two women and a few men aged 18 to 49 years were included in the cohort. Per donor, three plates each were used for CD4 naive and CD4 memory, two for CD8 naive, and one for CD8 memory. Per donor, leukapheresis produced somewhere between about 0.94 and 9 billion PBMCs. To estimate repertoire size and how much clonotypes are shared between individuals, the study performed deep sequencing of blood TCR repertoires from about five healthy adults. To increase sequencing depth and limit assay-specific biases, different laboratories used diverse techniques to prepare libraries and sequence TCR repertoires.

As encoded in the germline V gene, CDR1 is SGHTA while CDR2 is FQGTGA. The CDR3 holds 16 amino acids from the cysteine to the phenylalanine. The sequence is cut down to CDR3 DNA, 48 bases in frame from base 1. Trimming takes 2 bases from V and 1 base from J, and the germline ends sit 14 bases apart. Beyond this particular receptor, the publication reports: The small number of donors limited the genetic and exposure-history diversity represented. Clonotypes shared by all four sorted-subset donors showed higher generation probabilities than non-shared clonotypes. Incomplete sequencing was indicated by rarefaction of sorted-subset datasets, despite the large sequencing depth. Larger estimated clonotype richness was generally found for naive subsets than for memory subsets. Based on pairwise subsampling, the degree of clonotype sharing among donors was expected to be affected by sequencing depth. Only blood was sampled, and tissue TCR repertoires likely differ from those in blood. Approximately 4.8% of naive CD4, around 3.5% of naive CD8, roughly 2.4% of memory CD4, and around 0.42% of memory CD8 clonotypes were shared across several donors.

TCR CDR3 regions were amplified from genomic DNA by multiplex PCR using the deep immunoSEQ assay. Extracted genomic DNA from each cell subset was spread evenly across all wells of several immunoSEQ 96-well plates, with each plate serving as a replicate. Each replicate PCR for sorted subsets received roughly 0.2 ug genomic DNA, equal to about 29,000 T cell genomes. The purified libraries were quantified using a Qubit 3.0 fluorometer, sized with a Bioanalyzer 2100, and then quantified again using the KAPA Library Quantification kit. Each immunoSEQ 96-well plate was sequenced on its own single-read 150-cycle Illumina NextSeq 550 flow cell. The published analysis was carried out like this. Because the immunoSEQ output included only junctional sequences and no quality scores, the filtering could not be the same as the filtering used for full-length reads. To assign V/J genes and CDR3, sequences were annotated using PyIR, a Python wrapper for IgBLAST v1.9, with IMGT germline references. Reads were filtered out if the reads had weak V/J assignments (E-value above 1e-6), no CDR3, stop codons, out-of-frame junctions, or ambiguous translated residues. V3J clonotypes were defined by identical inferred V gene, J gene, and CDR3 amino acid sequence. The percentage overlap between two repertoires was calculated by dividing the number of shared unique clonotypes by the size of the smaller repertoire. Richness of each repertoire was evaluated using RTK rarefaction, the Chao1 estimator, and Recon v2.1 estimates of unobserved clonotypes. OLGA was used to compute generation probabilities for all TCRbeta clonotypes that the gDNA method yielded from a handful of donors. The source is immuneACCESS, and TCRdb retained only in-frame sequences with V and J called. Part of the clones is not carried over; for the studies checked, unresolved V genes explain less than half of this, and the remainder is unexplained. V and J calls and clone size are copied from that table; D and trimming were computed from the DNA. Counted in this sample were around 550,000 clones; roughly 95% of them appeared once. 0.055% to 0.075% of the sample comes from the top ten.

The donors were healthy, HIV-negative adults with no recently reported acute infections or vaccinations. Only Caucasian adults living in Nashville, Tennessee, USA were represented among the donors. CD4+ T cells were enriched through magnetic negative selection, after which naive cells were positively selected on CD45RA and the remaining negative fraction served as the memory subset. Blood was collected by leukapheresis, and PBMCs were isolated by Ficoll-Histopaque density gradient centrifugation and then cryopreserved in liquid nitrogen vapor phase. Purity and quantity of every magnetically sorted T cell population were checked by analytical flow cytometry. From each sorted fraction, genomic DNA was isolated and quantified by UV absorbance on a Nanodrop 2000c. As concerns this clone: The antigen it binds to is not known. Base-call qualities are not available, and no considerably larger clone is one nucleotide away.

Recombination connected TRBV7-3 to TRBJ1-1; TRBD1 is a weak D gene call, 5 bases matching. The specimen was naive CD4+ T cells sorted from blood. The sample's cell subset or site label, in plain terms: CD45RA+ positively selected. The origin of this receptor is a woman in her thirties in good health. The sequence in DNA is TGTGCCAGCAGCTTAGACCCCCAGGGTAGGAACACTGAAGCTTTCTTT. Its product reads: CASSLDPQGRNTEAFF.